Listed below are T cell receptor beta chains from one sample, sequenced in a study of blood T cell repertoires in COVID-19. This table comes from immunoSEQ multiplex PCR, and its TCRdb copy is limited to in-frame clones, with some not included. This table has 100,000 to 150,000 clones, under 90% appearing once. Sequences were obtained from PBMCs or T cells enriched from blood (not recorded which). These receptors came from a man in his forties with acute COVID-19. The CDR3 runs from the conserved cysteine through the conserved F or W. The D gene is left open where the match is weak. Size values are once, few and many counts, or a class for expanded clones, and some rows have none.

d_gene	v_gene	j_gene	abundance	CDR3nt	CDR3aa
TRBD2	TRBV3-1/TRBV3-2	TRBJ2-7	NA	TGTGCCAGCAGCCCAGCGGGAGGGCTCGTAGGCGAGCAGTACTTC	CASSPAGGLVGEQYF
NA	TRBV6-5	TRBJ2-7	NA	TGTGCCAGCAGTTATGAGGAGGGCCCGTACGAGCAGTACTTC	CASSYEEGPYEQYF
NA	TRBV28	TRBJ2-1	NA	TGTGCCAGCAATTCAGTCCACAATGAGCAGTTCTTC	CASNSVHNEQFF
NA	TRBV29-1	TRBJ2-1	NA	TGCAGCGTTGACAGGACTACATACAATGAGCAGTTCTTC	CSVDRTTYNEQFF
NA	TRBV5-1	TRBJ2-3	NA	TGCGCCAGCCAGAAAGACGGGTCCACAGATACGCAGTATTTT	CASQKDGSTDTQYF
TRBD2	TRBV5-5	TRBJ2-7	once	TGTGCCAGCAGCTTGGTTGGGGCTAGCGGGAGAGTCGAGCAGTACTTC	CASSLVGASGRVEQYF
NA	TRBV18	TRBJ2-2	NA	TGTGCCAGCTCACCAGCGAGGACTTTTAACACCGGGGAGCTGTTTTTT	CASSPARTFNTGELFF
NA	TRBV6-5	TRBJ2-2	NA	TGTGCCAGCAGACAAGGGAGCCTGAACACCGGGGAGCTGTTTTTT	CASRQGSLNTGELFF
TRBD1	TRBV28	TRBJ2-7	NA	TGTGCCAGCAGCTATGGACAGGGGTACGAGCAGTACTTC	CASSYGQGYEQYF
NA	TRBV6-5	TRBJ2-7	NA	TGTGCCAGCAGTTACTCGCACAGGGACGACGAGCAGTACTTC	CASSYSHRDDEQYF
TRBD1	TRBV19	TRBJ2-7	NA	TGTGCCAGCGGGACAGGGCCCTACGAGCAGTACTTC	CASGTGPYEQYF
TRBD2	TRBV10-3	TRBJ2-7	NA	TGTGCCATCAGTTCTAGCGGGAGAAGGCTGGGCGAGCAGTACTTC	CAISSSGRRLGEQYF
TRBD1	TRBV6-1	TRBJ2-7	NA	TGTGCCAGCAGTGAGGACAGGGGGCCCTACGAGCAGTACTTC	CASSEDRGPYEQYF
NA	TRBV12-3/TRBV12-4	TRBJ1-1	NA	TGTGCCAGCAACAGGGTGACCACTGAAGCTTTCTTT	CASNRVTTEAFF
NA	TRBV19	TRBJ1-6	NA	TGTGCCAGTAGTCGAGGGACATTTAATTCACCCCTCCACTTT	CASSRGTFNSPLHF
TRBD2	TRBV7-3	TRBJ2-1	NA	TGTGCCAGCAGCTACGGGACTAGCGGGGCAGACAATGAGCAGTTCTTC	CASSYGTSGADNEQFF
NA	TRBV6-1	TRBJ1-2	NA	TGTGCCAGCAGTGAAAGAGGGGGATTCAACTATGGCTACACCTTC	CASSERGGFNYGYTF
TRBD1	TRBV19	TRBJ1-5	NA	TGTGCCAGTAGCCCGACAGGGGGCAGTCAGCCCCAGCATTTT	CASSPTGGSQPQHF
NA	TRBV7-3	TRBJ2-1	few	TGTGCCAGCAGCTTATTAGGGACTTTCGGTGGAGAGCAGTTCTTC	CASSLLGTFGGEQFF
NA	TRBV30	TRBJ1-1	once	TGTGCCTGGAAGGCCCAGGGCGATTATATGAACACTGAAGCTTTCTTT	CAWKAQGDYMNTEAFF
TRBD2	TRBV18	TRBJ2-7	NA	TGTGCCAGCTCTCGGGATAGCGGGGCCTACGAGCAGTACTTC	CASSRDSGAYEQYF
NA	TRBV6-2/TRBV6-3	TRBJ2-7	NA	TGTGCCAGCAGCCCTGCAGGGGAGTACGAGCAGTACTTC	CASSPAGEYEQYF
TRBD1	TRBV5-6	TRBJ2-7	NA	TGTGCCAGCAGCTTCCGGGACAGGGCCAACGAGCAGTACTTC	CASSFRDRANEQYF
NA	TRBV5-5	TRBJ1-2	NA	TGTGCCAGCAGCCTGACAGACGATAACTATGGCTACACCTTC	CASSLTDDNYGYTF
TRBD1	TRBV5-5	TRBJ2-1	NA	TGTGCCAGCAGCTCCCGACAGGGGTACAATGAGCAGTTCTTC	CASSSRQGYNEQFF
TRBD2	TRBV3-1/TRBV3-2	TRBJ2-1	NA	TGTGCCAGCAGCCAAGGGGCTGGACTAGAAGTGGGGCAGTTCTTC	CASSQGAGLEVGQFF
TRBD1	TRBV25-1	TRBJ1-2	NA	TGTGCCAGTGGGACAGGGGCCCCATTGGGCTACACCTTC	CASGTGAPLGYTF
TRBD1	TRBV9	TRBJ2-3	NA	TGTGCCAGCAGCATTTGGACAGGGCAGGAAGATACGCAGTATTTT	CASSIWTGQEDTQYF
NA	TRBV3-1/TRBV3-2	TRBJ1-6	NA	TGTGCCAGCAGCCAAGGTAACAGGTCACCCCTCCACTTT	CASSQGNRSPLHF
NA	TRBV12-3/TRBV12-4	TRBJ2-2	NA	TGTGCCAGCAAACGGGGATGGACCGGGGAGCTGTTTTTT	CASKRGWTGELFF
TRBD2	TRBV5-1	TRBJ2-3	NA	TGCGCCAGCAGCTTGGGACTAGCAACAGATACGCAGTATTTT	CASSLGLATDTQYF
TRBD2	TRBV11-2	TRBJ2-3	NA	TGTGCCAGCAGCTTAGGAGGTAGCGGGGGACCGGATACGCAGTATTTT	CASSLGGSGGPDTQYF
TRBD2	TRBV5-1	TRBJ2-7	NA	TGCGCCAGCAGCTTGGTGGCTAGCGGGCGCGACGAGCAGTACTTC	CASSLVASGRDEQYF
NA	TRBV9	TRBJ1-4	few	TGTGCCAGCAGCCTCTCCGCGGAAGAAAAACTGTTTTTT	CASSLSAEEKLFF
NA	TRBV19	TRBJ2-1	NA	TGTGCCAGTAGTAGAAAAGGATCCCAGACTTCCTACAATGAGCAGTTCTTC	CASSRKGSQTSYNEQFF
NA	TRBV28	TRBJ1-2	NA	TGTGCCAGCAGTGGGAGTTCTCTATCCCCCTATGGCTACACCTTC	CASSGSSLSPYGYTF